This TCR beta chain comes out of a study of blood T cell repertoires in COVID-19. Study details: Samples taken during acute and convalescent COVID-19 were collected in the United States, Italy and Spain. The analysed material was cDNA or gDNA that came from T cells, B-cell-depleted T cells, or PBMCs.

The CDR3 has 14 amino acids. V gave up 4 bases and J gave up 0 bases, with 8 bases separating them. Germline V gene lookup returns CDR1 SGHRS and CDR2 YFSETQ. The method was immunoSEQ multiplex PCR; TCRdb's version includes in-frame clones alone and lacks a portion of them. Seen here are 250,000 or so clones, under 95% observed once, and the top ten hold 2.8%. Individuals aged about 18 to 95 years were recruited from 24 US areas. Participant-reported clinical history was the basis for cohort assignment. Sequencing used PBMCs or T cells enriched from blood (not recorded which). The receptor was derived from a middle-aged man who had been exposed to COVID-19. The gene calls are TRBV5-1 and TRBJ1-5, with D uncertain. This CDR3 reads CASSPGFSNQPQHF. CDR3 nucleotide sequence: TGCGCCAGCAGCCCGGGTTTTAGCAATCAGCCCCAGCATTTT.